The 16 T cell receptor beta chains below all came from one sample that was sequenced in a study of sequential checkpoint blockade in melanoma. Regarding treatment: randomized to nivolumab then ipilimumab (arm A) or the reverse (arm B). Profiling relied on immunoSEQ multiplex PCR, and the TCRdb table lists in-frame clones only, not all of them. This table has roughly 20,000 clones, over 70% appearing once. This specimen was CD8+ T cells sorted from blood (inferred from file names), taken from a patient given nivolumab and ipilimumab in sequence. These receptors were obtained from a human donor with melanoma.

V and J are TRBV28 and TRBJ2-1, with 7 bases fitting TRBD1. The V and J ends lost 6 bases and 2 bases, in that order; junction bases with no gene match: 7. Germline V lookup: CDR1 MDHEN, CDR2 SYDVKM. CDR3 length equals 15 residues. The CDR3 DNA is TGTGCCAGCAGCGTAGAGGGGGCGCCCTACAATGAGCAGTTCTTC. Translated, it gives CASSVEGAPYNEQFF.

This clone has a handful of counts. J is TRBJ2-7 and V is TRBV5-1, with 12 bases matching TRBD2. V gave up 0 bases and J gave up 5 bases; unmatched junction bases: 6. The CDR3 runs to 16 residues. Germline loops: CDR1 SGHRS, CDR2 YFSETQ. The CDR3 spells CASSLASGGAGDEQYF. CDR3 sequence (DNA): TGCGCCAGCAGCTTGGCTAGCGGGGGGGCGGGCGACGAGCAGTACTTC. Complete variable domain (other parts from reference TRBV5-1 and TRBJ2-7): KAGVTQTPRYLIKTRGQQVTLSCSPISGHRSVSWYQQTPGQGLQFLFEYFSETQRNKGNFPGRFSGRQFSNSRSEMNVSTLELGDSALYLCASSLASGGAGDEQYFGPGTRLTVT.

CDR3 loop: CASSVDTNYGYTF. The CDR3 DNA follows: TGTGCCAGCAGCGTGGACACCAACTATGGCTACACCTTC. The gene calls are TRBV28 and TRBJ1-2, with a weak D call TRBD1 (5 bases). Trimming removed 6 bases at V and 2 bases at J, with 10 bases between. There are 13 residues in the CDR3. Germline CDR1 is MDHEN and CDR2 is SYDVKM.

Here the CDR3 DNA reads TGTGCCACCAGCAGAGATCACGGTGAGGCAAAACTGTTTTTT. Its protein is CATSRDHGEAKLFF. V gene TRBV15 combines with J gene TRBJ1-4; D remains unclear. Germline-derived CDR1 and CDR2 are LNHNV and YYDKDF (reference sequence). CDR3 length: 14 amino acids. Trimming took 0 bases from V and 10 from J, leaving 12 bases between them.

In this sample, this clone turned up a few times. Germline is not matched at one junction end, which may reflect a read error. The sample holds other DNA sequences that translate to the same CDR3. J is TRBJ1-6 and V is TRBV7-8, with unresolved D. The length of the CDR3 is 20 residues. Germline V CDR1 and CDR2: SGHVS, FQNEAQ. The CDR3 coding sequence is TGTGCCAGCAGCTTAAGGCCGATTTACCAGGAAAGCTCCTATAATTCTCCCCTCCCCTTT. This encodes CASSLRPIYQESSYNSPLPF.

This sequence joins TRBV6-1 and TRBJ1-1; no clear D. Germline V gives CDR1 MNHNS, CDR2 SASEGT. The CDR3 runs 13 residues. Deletions cut 2 bases from V and 6 bases from J, with 10 bases between. The CDR3 DNA is TGTGCCAGCAGTGAAAGGCCGGGAGCTGAAGCTTTCTTT. This translates into CASSERPGAEAFF.

This chain links TRBV28 with TRBJ2-2; tentative D call: TRBD2 (6 bases). The CDR3 covers 15 residues. Trimming cost V 6 bases and J 4 bases, with 15 bases left between them. CDR1 and CDR2 (germline): MDHEN, SYDVKM. DNA for the CDR3: TGTGCCAGCAGAGCTACGGCGGGATCCACCGGGGAGCTGTTTTTT. It yields the protein CASRATAGSTGELFF. The complete variable domain, with remaining parts taken from reference TRBV28 and TRBJ2-2, reads DVKVTQSSRYLVKRTGEKVFLECVQDMDHENMFWYRQDPGLGLRLIYFSYDVKMKEKGDIPEGYSVSREKKERFSLILESASTNQTSMYLCASRATAGSTGELFFGEGSRLTVL.

The J gene is TRBJ1-1, the V gene TRBV6-5; D is uncertain. The CDR3 has 14 residues. The germline CDR1 and CDR2 sequences are MNHEY and SVGAGI. The V gene lost 0 bases and the J gene lost 7 bases, with 12 bases spanning the gap. CDR3 in amino acids: CASSYSISTGEAFF. The CDR3 DNA reads as TGTGCCAGCAGTTACTCGATCTCGACGGGTGAAGCTTTCTTT.

The chain joins TRBV27 to TRBJ2-5; TRBD2 matches 10 bases. CDR1 is MNHEY and CDR2 is SMNVEV in the germline V gene (reference sequence). The J segment lost 4 bases and the V segment lost 0 bases, leaving 8 bases of the junction unmatched. The length of the CDR3 is 17 residues. The CDR3 bases are TGTGCCAGCAGTTTATCCTCAAGCGGGAGGGGGAGAGAGACCCAGTACTTC. This encodes CASSLSSSGRGRETQYF.

The rearrangement uses TRBV30 and TRBJ2-1; possible D gene TRBD2, 6 bases. This CDR3 is built from 17 residues. The germline V gene encodes CDR1 GTSNPN and CDR2 SVGIG (reference sequence). Trimming removed 8 bases at V and 4 bases at J, with 27 bases between. CDR3 amino acids: CARRPPTSGTSYNEQFF. The CDR3 bases are TGTGCCCGCAGGCCCCCTACCTCCGGGACTTCTTACAATGAGCAGTTCTTC.

The rearrangement links TRBV28 to TRBJ1-5; D possibly corresponds to TRBD1 (6 bases). The V gene's germline CDR1 is MDHEN and CDR2 SYDVKM. Deletions cut 2 bases from V and 1 base from J, with 12 bases between. This CDR3 comprises 16 residues. Here the CDR3 DNA reads TGTGCCAGCAGTTTAGGGGGGGGCCGGAGCAATCAGCCCCAGCATTTT. It translates to CASSLGGGRSNQPQHF.

V is TRBV18 and J is TRBJ1-1; a weak D match, TRBD1 (6 bases). This CDR3 contains 16 residues. Between the trimmed V and J ends, which lost 3 bases and 8 bases, there was a span of 22 bases. CDR1 is KGHSH, CDR2 LQKENI, per germline. The CDR3 DNA reads TGTGCCAGCTCACCGGGAGCGAGGGGGTGGTCTCCAGAAGCTTTCTTT. Amino acid sequence: CASSPGARGWSPEAFF.

This chain uses TRBV9 with TRBJ1-5; D unclear. The germline CDR1 and CDR2 sequences are SGDLS and YYNGEE. V was clipped by 1 base and J by 3 bases, with 5 bases between them. The CDR3 totals 13 residues. The CDR3 sequence is CASSVSLNQPQHF. CDR3 nucleotide sequence: TGTGCCAGCAGCGTAAGCCTCAATCAGCCCCAGCATTTT.

This clone turned up a few times. The V call is TRBV19, the J call TRBJ2-7; the match to TRBD1 covers 9 bases. V shed 6 bases and J 3 bases; nucleotides not matched to a gene: 9. The germline V gene encodes CDR1 LNHDA and CDR2 SQIVND (reference sequence). The length of the CDR3 is 15 residues. The CDR3 region is CASSPGTGPFYEQYF. The CDR3 DNA reads as TGTGCCAGTAGCCCCGGGACAGGGCCCTTCTACGAGCAGTACTTC.

This chain connects TRBV25-1 to TRBJ2-7; a weak D match, TRBD2 (5 bases). Germline CDR1 MGHDK, CDR2 SYGVNS. The CDR3 is made up of 12 amino acids. The V gene lost 3 bases and the J gene lost 3 bases, with 6 bases spanning the gap. The chain's CDR3 is CASSDGVYEQYF. In nucleotides, the CDR3 is TGTGCCAGCAGTGACGGGGTCTACGAGCAGTACTTC.

This clone was seen just once. This chain joins TRBV4-1 and TRBJ2-5; possibly TRBD1 for D (6 bases). V lost 0 bases and J 5 bases, leaving 16 bases between the germline ends. Germline-derived CDR1 and CDR2 are MGHRA and YSYEKL. This CDR3 is built from 16 residues. The CDR3: CASSQDRLGTRETQYF. DNA of the CDR3: TGCGCCAGCAGCCAAGATAGGTTGGGGACAAGGGAGACCCAGTACTTC.